The 6 T cell receptor beta chains reported below all come from one sample, sequenced in a study of T cell clones after liver transplantation. Method: immunoSEQ multiplex PCR; TCRdb's copy keeps in-frame clones and lacks some. Found here are tens of thousands of clones, 80% of them singletons; the top ten hold approximately 0.8%. This material consisted of CD4+ T cells from blood, taken 12 months after liver transplant. Every receptor here comes from a human patient who received a liver transplant. Some T cells may possibly be graft donor cells.

V is TRBV7-3 and J is TRBJ2-7; 8 bases are a match to TRBD1. Germline CDR1 SGHTA, CDR2 FQGTGA. With 2 bases clipped from V and 2 bases from J, the junction kept 5 bases outside the gene matches. The CDR3 has 15 residues. Here the CDR3 DNA reads TGTGCCAGCAGCTTACGACCAGGGGGCCCCTACGAGCAGTACTTC. This encodes CASSLRPGGPYEQYF.

This clone appeared once. V is TRBV5-1 and J is TRBJ1-2; D gene unclear. Per the germline V gene, CDR1 is SGHRS and CDR2 is YFSETQ. The CDR3 is 15 residues long. Trimming cost V 0 bases and J 0 bases, with 9 bases left between them. This CDR3 is CASSLAGLANYGYTF. The CDR3 DNA is TGCGCCAGCAGCTTGGCCGGCCTAGCTAACTATGGCTACACCTTC. Supplemented by reference TRBV5-1 and TRBJ1-2, the full variable domain reads KAGVTQTPRYLIKTRGQQVTLSCSPISGHRSVSWYQQTPGQGLQFLFEYFSETQRNKGNFPGRFSGRQFSNSRSEMNVSTLELGDSALYLCASSLAGLANYGYTFGSGTRLTVV.

This clone has just one count. The rearrangement joins TRBV19 to TRBJ1-5; D gene uncertain. Germline V gene lookup returns CDR1 LNHDA and CDR2 SQIVND (reference sequence). The V end was cut by 6 bases, the J end by 2 bases, with 14 bases between. The length of the CDR3 is 15 residues. This CDR3 reads CASSVLRRGNQPQHF. CDR3 in DNA: TGTGCCAGTAGCGTGCTTCGTCGTGGCAATCAGCCCCAGCATTTT. Full variable domain (rest looked up from reference TRBV19 and TRBJ1-5): DGGITQSPKYLFRKEGQNVTLSCEQNLNHDAMYWYRQDPGQGLRLIYYSQIVNDFQKGDIAEGYSVSREKKESFPLTVTSAQKNPTAFYLCASSVLRRGNQPQHFGDGTRLSIL.

The chain employs TRBV29-1 and TRBJ1-1; 10 bases map to TRBD1. The CDR3 length is 21 residues. From germline, CDR1 is SQVTM and CDR2 ANQGSEA. With V trimmed by 5 bases and J by 2 bases, 26 bases remained unmatched. Here the CDR3 DNA reads TGCAGCGTTCACTCGACCGGGACAGGGGCGACACCCACAAACTTTAACACTGAAGCTTTCTTT. Translation: CSVHSTGTGATPTNFNTEAFF. Full variable domain (remainder filled in from reference TRBV29-1 and TRBJ1-1): SAVISQKPSRDICQRGTSLTIQCQVDSQVTMMFWYRQQPGQSLTLIATANQGSEATYESGFVIDKFPISRPNLTFSTLTVSNMSPEDSSIYLCSVHSTGTGATPTNFNTEAFFGQGTRLTVV.

CDR3 sequence: CASTQTTGTETQYF. CDR3 DNA: TGTGCCAGCACCCAGACCACAGGGACGGAGACCCAGTACTTC. The chain links TRBV6-1 to TRBJ2-5, with D possibly being TRBD1 (6 bases). Germline-derived CDR1 and CDR2 are MNHNS and SASEGT. V lost 7 bases, J lost 5 bases, and 17 bases lay in between. The CDR3 is 14 amino acids.

The chain is built from TRBV4-1 and TRBJ1-2; 12 nucleotides align to TRBD1. V lost 3 bases to trimming and J lost 4 bases; unmatched junction nucleotides: 21. This CDR3 is 21 amino acids long. Germline assignment: CDR1 MGHRA and CDR2 YSYEKL. This CDR3 is CASSQKDGRGTGGFGSYGYTF. The CDR3 bases are TGCGCCAGCAGCCAGAAAGATGGTAGAGGGACAGGGGGCTTCGGGAGCTATGGCTACACCTTC.